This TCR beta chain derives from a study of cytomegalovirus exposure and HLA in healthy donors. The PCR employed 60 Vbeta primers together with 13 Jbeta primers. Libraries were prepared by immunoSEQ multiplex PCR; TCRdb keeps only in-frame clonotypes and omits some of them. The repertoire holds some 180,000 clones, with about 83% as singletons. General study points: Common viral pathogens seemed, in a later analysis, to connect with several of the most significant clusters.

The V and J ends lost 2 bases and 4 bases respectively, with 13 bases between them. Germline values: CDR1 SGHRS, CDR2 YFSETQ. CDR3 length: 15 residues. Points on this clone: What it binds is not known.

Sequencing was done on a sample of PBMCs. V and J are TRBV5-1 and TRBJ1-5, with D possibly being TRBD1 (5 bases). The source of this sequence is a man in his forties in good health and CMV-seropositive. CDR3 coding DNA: TGCGCCAGCAGCTTAGCTGGGGGGAGTAATCAGCCCCAGCATTTT. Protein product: CASSLAGGSNQPQHF.